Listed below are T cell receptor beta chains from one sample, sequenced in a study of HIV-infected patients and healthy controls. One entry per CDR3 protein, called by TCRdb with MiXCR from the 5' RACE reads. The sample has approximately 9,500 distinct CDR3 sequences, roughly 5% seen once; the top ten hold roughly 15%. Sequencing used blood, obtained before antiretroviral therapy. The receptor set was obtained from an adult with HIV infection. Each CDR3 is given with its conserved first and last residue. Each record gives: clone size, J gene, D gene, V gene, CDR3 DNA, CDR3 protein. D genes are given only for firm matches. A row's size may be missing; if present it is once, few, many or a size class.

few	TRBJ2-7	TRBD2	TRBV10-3	TGTGCCACGTCTATTTTCGGGACTAGCGGATCCTACGAGCAGTACTTC	CATSIFGTSGSYEQYF
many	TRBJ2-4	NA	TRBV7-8	TGTGCCAGCAGCTCAGGGGAAGGCAAAAACATTCAGTACTTC	CASSSGEGKNIQYF
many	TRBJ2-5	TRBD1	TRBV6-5	TGTGCCAGCAGTGACGGGACAGTCCAAGAGACCCAGTACTTC	CASSDGTVQETQYF
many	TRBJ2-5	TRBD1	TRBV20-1	TGCAGTGCTAAGGGACCGACAGGGGGCGTAGGGGAGACCCAGTACTTC	CSAKGPTGGVGETQYF
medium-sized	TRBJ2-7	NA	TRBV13	TGTGCCAGCAGCTTAGATCAAGGCAGGAACGACGAGCAGTACTTC	CASSLDQGRNDEQYF
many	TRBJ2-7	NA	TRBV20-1	TGCAGTGCCCCGAGCCCTGGCGGAGGGGGCTTGGGTAGAGAGCAGTACTTC	CSAPSPGGGGLGREQYF
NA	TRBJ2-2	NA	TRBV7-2	TGTGCCAGCTCCACTTTAGCCGGGGGGCCGGATCGGCTGTTTTTT	CASSTLAGGPDRLFF
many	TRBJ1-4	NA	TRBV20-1	TGCAGTGCTAGAATGTCGTCTACAACTAATGAAAAACTGTTTTTT	CSARMSSTTNEKLFF
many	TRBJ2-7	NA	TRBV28	TGTGCCAGCAGTGGCGGGTCCTACGAGCAGTACTTC	CASSGGSYEQYF
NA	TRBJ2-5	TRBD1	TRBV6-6	TGTGCCAGCAGTTACTCGGACAGGTTCCAAGAGACCCAGTACTTC	CASSYSDRFQETQYF
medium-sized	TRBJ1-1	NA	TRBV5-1	TGCGCCAGCAGCTTGGCCCCCGAGGGCGAGACTGAAGCTTTCTTT	CASSLAPEGETEAFF
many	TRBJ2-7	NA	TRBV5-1	TGCGCCAGCAGCTTGGGCCAGATCTACGAGCAGTACTTC	CASSLGQIYEQYF
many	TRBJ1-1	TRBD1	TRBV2	TGTGCCAGGAGAAGAGGACAGGCCAATGAAGCTTTCTTT	CARRRGQANEAFF
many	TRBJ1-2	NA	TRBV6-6	TGTGCCAGTAACCCGAAGGCGTGGGGCTACACCTTC	CASNPKAWGYTF
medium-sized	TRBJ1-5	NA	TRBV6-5	TGTGCCAGCAGTTACTCGAGTGCAGCCCATCAGCCCCAGCATTTT	CASSYSSAAHQPQHF
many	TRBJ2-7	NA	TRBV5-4	TGTGCCAGCAGTTCCGGGGCCTCCTCCTACGAGCAGTACTTC	CASSSGASSYEQYF
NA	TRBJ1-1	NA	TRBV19	TGTGCCACATCACCGGGATTCGGGGAGGCCCTTTTTGAAGCTTTCTTT	CATSPGFGEALFEAFF
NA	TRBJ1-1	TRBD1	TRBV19	TGTGCCAGTAGTATTGGACAGGCGGCTGAAGCTTTCTTT	CASSIGQAAEAFF
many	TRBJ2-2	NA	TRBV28	TGTGCCAGCACCAGGGCGAACACCGGGGAGCTGTTTTTT	CASTRANTGELFF
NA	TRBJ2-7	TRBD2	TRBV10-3	TGTGCCATCAGTGAGTCGAATGTGGCGGGAGGGGTGTACGAGCAGTACTTC	CAISESNVAGGVYEQYF
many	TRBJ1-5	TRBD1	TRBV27	TGTGCCAGCAGTAAAGGACAGGGGGCATATCAGCCCCAGCATTTT	CASSKGQGAYQPQHF
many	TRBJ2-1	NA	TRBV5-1	TGCGCCAGCAGACGGTGGTCCGGTTACAATGAGCAGTTCTTC	CASRRWSGYNEQFF
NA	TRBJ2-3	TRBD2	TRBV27	TGTGCCAGCAGAGTAGGGCGGGGGGGCAGGGATACGCAGTATTTT	CASRVGRGGRDTQYF
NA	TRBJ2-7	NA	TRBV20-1	TGCAGTGCTAGAGCCGCGGGGGCCGTTCCCTACGAGCAGTACTTC	CSARAAGAVPYEQYF
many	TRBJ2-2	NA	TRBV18	TGTGCCAGCTCACCATCGACACCGAACACCGGGGAGCTGTTTTTT	CASSPSTPNTGELFF
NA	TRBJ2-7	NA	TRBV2	TGTGCCAGCTTGGGGGGAGACAGGGCGGTCGAGCAGTACTTC	CASLGGDRAVEQYF
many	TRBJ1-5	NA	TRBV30	TGTGCCTGGACCACAAACTCCGATCAGCCCCAGCATTTT	CAWTTNSDQPQHF